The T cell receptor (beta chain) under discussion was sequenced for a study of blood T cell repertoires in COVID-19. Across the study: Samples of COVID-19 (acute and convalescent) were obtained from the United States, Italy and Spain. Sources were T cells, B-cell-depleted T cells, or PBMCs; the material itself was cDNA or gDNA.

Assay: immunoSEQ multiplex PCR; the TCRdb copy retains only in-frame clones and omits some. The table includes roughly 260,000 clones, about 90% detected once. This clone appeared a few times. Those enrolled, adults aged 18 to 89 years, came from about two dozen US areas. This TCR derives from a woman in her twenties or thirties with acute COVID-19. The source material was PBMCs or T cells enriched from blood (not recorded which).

The CDR3 loop reads CASSQFLGEGTGELFF. The CDR3 DNA sequence: TGTGCCAGCAGTCAATTCCTAGGCGAGGGCACCGGGGAGCTGTTTTTT. This rearrangement joins TRBV6-4 to TRBJ2-2; TRBD2 is a possible D gene (5 bases). V gave up 5 bases and J gave up 4 bases, with 17 bases separating them. The germline CDR1 and CDR2 sequences are MRHNA and SNTAGT. This CDR3 spans 16 amino acids.